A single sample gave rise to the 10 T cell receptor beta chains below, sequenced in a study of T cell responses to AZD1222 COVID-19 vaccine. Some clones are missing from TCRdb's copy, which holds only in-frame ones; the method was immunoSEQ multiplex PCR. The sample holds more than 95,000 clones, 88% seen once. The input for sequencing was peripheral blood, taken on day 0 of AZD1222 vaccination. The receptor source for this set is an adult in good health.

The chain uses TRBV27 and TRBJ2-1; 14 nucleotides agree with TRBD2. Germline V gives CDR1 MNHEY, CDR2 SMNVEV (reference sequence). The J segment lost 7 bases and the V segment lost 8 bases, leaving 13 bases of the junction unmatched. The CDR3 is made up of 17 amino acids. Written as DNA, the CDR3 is TGTGCCAGCGGGGTCTCCGGGACTAGCGGGAGCGGGAATGAGCAGTTCTTC. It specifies CASGVSGTSGSGNEQFF.

CDR3 region: CASSMERGITYEQYF. The CDR3 bases are TGTGCCAGTAGTATGGAGCGGGGAATAACCTACGAGCAGTACTTC. The chain is built from TRBV19 and TRBJ2-7; TRBD2 matches at 7 bases. Per the germline V gene, CDR1 is LNHDA and CDR2 is SQIVND (reference sequence). With V trimmed by 3 bases and J by 2 bases, 7 bases remained unmatched. The CDR3 sequence is 15 residues long.

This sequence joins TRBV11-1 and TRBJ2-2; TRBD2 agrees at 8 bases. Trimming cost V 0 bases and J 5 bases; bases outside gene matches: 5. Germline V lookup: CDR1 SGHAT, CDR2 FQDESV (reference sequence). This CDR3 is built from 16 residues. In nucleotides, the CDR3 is TGTGCCAGCAGCTTAGCCGCGGGGGGTTGGACCGGGGAGCTGTTTTTT. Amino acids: CASSLAAGGWTGELFF.

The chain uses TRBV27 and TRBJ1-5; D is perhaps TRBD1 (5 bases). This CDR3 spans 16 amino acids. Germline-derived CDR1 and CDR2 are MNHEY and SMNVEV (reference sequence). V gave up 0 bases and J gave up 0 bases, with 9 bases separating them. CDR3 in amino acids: CASSLSSGFSNQPQHF. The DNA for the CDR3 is TGTGCCAGCAGTTTATCGTCAGGGTTTAGCAATCAGCCCCAGCATTTT.

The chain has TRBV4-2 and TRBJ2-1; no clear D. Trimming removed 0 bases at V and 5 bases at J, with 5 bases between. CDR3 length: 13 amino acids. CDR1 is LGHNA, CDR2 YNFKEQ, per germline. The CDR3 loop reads CASSQDRDNEQFF. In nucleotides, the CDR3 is TGTGCCAGCAGCCAAGATCGCGACAATGAGCAGTTCTTC.

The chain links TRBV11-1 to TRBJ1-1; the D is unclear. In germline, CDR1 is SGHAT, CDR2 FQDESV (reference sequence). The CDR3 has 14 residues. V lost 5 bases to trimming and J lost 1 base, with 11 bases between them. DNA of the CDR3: TGTGCCAGCAGCCCCGGCAACCGGAACACTGAAGCTTTCTTT. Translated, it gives CASSPGNRNTEAFF.

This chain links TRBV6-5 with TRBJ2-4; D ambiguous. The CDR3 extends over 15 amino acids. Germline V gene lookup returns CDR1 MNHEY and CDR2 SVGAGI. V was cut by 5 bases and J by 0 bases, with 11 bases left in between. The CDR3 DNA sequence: TGTGCCAGCAGTAAAAGGTGGTTAGCCAAAAACATTCAGTACTTC. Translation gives CASSKRWLAKNIQYF.

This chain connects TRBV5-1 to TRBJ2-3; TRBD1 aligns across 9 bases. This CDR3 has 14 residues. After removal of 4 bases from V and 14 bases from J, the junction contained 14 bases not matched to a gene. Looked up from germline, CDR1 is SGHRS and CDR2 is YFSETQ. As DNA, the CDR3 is TGCGCCAGCAGCCGGGACAGGGATTCACAGATAAGGTATTTT. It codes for CASSRDRDSQIRYF.

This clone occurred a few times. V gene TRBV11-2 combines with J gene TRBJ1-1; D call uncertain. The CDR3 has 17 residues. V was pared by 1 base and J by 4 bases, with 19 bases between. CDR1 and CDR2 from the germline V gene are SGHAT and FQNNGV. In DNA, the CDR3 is TGTGCCAGCAGCTTAGGATCGGGTTTCGGGTTGGGCACTGAAGCTTTCTTT. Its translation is CASSLGSGFGLGTEAFF. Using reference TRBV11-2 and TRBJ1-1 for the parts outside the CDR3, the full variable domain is EAGVAQSPRYKIIEKRQSVAFWCNPISGHATLYWYQQILGQGPKLLIQFQNNGVVDDSQLPKDRFSAERLKGVDSTLKIQPAKLEDSAVYLCASSLGSGFGLGTEAFFGQGTRLTVV.

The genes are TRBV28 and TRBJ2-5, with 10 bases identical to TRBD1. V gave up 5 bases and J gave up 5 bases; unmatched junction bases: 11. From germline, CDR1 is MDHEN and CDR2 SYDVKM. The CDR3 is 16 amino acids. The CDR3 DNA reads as TGTGCCAGCAGTGGGGACAGGGGAAGTCCTTGGGAGACCCAGTACTTC. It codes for CASSGDRGSPWETQYF.